This T cell receptor beta chain was profiled in a study of CD8+ T cells in alopecia areata. Looking at the study overall: Among treated patients, oral tofacitinib was administered at 5 to 10 mg twice daily. General study findings and limits: Tofacitinib significantly reduced both scalp clonality and expanded CD8+ clones among the top 100. Links between baseline CD8+ expansion and response need larger treated cohorts. Amid tofacitinib therapy, many expanded lesional clones stayed present in scalp and blood.

The V gene's germline CDR1 is SQVTM and CDR2 ANQGSEA. This CDR3 spans 12 amino acids. V was shortened by 5 bases and J by 0 bases, with 8 bases between the two germline ends. Treatment given: oral pan-JAK inhibitor, 5-10 mg twice daily. With respect to this clone: Its target is unknown.

Sequencing relied on a cDNA template that was reverse transcribed from extracted RNA. This table comes from immunoSEQ multiplex PCR, and its TCRdb copy is limited to in-frame clones, with some not included. The sample yields about 190,000 clones, 60% seen once. J is TRBJ2-7 and V is TRBV29-1; a weak D match, TRBD1 (5 bases). This TCR was sampled from a human donor with alopecia areata. The material was CD4+ T cells sorted from blood, obtained at week 24, from a patient treated with tofacitinib. The CDR3 reads CSVTGASYEQYF. The CDR3 nucleotides read TGCAGCGTTACAGGAGCCTCCTACGAGCAGTACTTC.